The 10 T cell receptor beta chains presented below share a single source sample, sequenced in a study of blood T cell repertoires in COVID-19. Only in-frame clones appear in the TCRdb table, and some are missing; sequencing was by immunoSEQ multiplex PCR. The sample yields about 230,000 clones, 83% seen once. Input material: peripheral blood. These receptor sequences come from a woman between 50 and 59 years old with acute or convalescent COVID-19.

This clone was seen only once. The chain recombines TRBV18 with TRBJ1-1; the match to TRBD1 covers 8 bases. The CDR3 contains 16 residues. V lost 3 bases, J lost 4 bases, and 10 bases stayed unmatched. The germline gives CDR1 KGHSH, CDR2 LQKENI. The CDR3 region has the DNA TGTGCCAGCTCACCGCCGAACAGGGGGATGGGCACTGAAGCTTTCTTT. Protein: CASSPPNRGMGTEAFF.

The chain joins TRBV19 to TRBJ1-1; TRBD1 is a possible D gene (5 bases). Trimming cost V 5 bases and J 3 bases, with 10 bases left between them. CDR3 size: 13 residues. Per germline, CDR1 LNHDA and CDR2 SQIVND (reference sequence). CDR3 coding DNA: TGTGCCAGTAGTGTAAAGGGGTACACTGAAGCTTTCTTT. Translation: CASSVKGYTEAFF.

The CDR3 loop is CASSKVSGSANTGELFF. DNA of the CDR3: TGCGCCAGCAGCAAGGTGAGCGGGAGCGCGAACACCGGGGAGCTGTTTTTT. The chain is built from TRBV5-1 and TRBJ2-2, with 8 nucleotides matching TRBD2. Germline trimming cut 4 bases from V and 0 bases from J; bases unmatched to any gene: 8. Germline-derived CDR1 and CDR2 are SGHRS and YFSETQ. CDR3 length equals 17 residues.

The gene calls are TRBV28 and TRBJ2-7, with D maybe TRBD2 (6 bases). This CDR3 region has 14 residues. In germline, CDR1 is MDHEN, CDR2 SYDVKM. Trimming cost V 6 bases and J 2 bases, with 14 bases left between them. The CDR3 bases are TGTGCCAGCAGAGACGGTAGCGGCACCTACGAGCAGTACTTC. This translates into CASRDGSGTYEQYF.

The rearrangement links TRBV5-6 to TRBJ2-7, with D maybe TRBD1 (6 bases). The germline CDR1 and CDR2 sequences are SGHDT and YYEEEE. V lost 5 bases to trimming and J lost 0 bases, with 15 bases between them. The CDR3 extends over 15 amino acids. Written as DNA, the CDR3 is TGTGCCAGCAGTTGGACTGGGACATCCTCCTACGAGCAGTACTTC. The encoded protein is CASSWTGTSSYEQYF. Complete variable domain (other parts from reference TRBV5-6 and TRBJ2-7): DAGVTQSPTHLIKTRGQQVTLRCSPKSGHDTVSWYQQALGQGPQFIFQYYEEEERQRGNFPDRFSGHQFPNYSSELNVNALLLGDSALYLCASSWTGTSSYEQYFGPGTRLTVT.

This clone was picked up one time. The V gene is TRBV6-6, the J gene TRBJ2-2; TRBD1 aligns across 9 bases. Germline V CDR1 and CDR2: MNHNY, SVGAGI (reference sequence). With V trimmed by 6 bases and J by 7 bases, 6 bases remained unmatched. This CDR3 spans 14 amino acids. This CDR3 is CASRRTGEDGELFF. CDR3 in DNA: TGTGCCAGCAGGCGGACAGGGGAAGACGGGGAGCTGTTTTTT.

The V call is TRBV12-3 or TRBV12-4, the J call TRBJ2-5; a possible D gene is TRBD1 (5 bases). Trimming removed 6 bases from V and 5 bases from J, with 13 bases in between. The CDR3 extends over 13 amino acids. The DNA for the CDR3 is TGTGCCAGCAGGGGGCCGGCGGAGGAGACCCAGTACTTC. It is translated as CASRGPAEETQYF.

This clone occurred once. The V and J genes are TRBV5-1 and TRBJ2-1; 11 positions agree with TRBD2. This CDR3 is 15 amino acids long. V was pared by 1 base and J by 13 bases, with 10 bases of the junction left unmatched. CDR1 is SGHRS and CDR2 is YFSETQ in the germline V gene. CDR3 residues: CASSLSGLADSNQFF. DNA of the CDR3: TGCGCCAGCAGCTTGTCGGGACTAGCGGACTCCAATCAGTTCTTC. Variable domain in full (rest from reference TRBV5-1 and TRBJ2-1): KAGVTQTPRYLIKTRGQQVTLSCSPISGHRSVSWYQQTPGQGLQFLFEYFSETQRNKGNFPGRFSGRQFSNSRSEMNVSTLELGDSALYLCASSLSGLADSNQFFGPGTRLTVL.

The chain combines TRBV5-1 with TRBJ2-7; D possibly corresponds to TRBD1 (6 bases). CDR1 is SGHRS and CDR2 is YFSETQ in the germline V gene. The CDR3 is made up of 14 amino acids. V gave up 0 bases and J gave up 4 bases, with 11 bases separating them. CDR3 region: CASSLDTGNYEQYF. The CDR3, as DNA: TGCGCCAGCAGCTTGGATACAGGGAATTACGAGCAGTACTTC.

The genes are TRBV19 and TRBJ1-2; 10 nucleotides agree with TRBD1. The length of the CDR3 is 13 residues. Looked up from germline, CDR1 is LNHDA and CDR2 is SQIVND (reference sequence). The ends lost 3 bases at V and 7 bases at J; junction bases unmatched: 2. The CDR3 DNA is TGTGCCAGTAGTATGGACAGGGGGAGTGGCTACACCTTC. Translation: CASSMDRGSGYTF.